These T cell receptor beta chains were read from a single sample in a study of T-cell reconstitution after alpha-beta-depleted transplantation in children. TCRdb processed the PCR reads anew with MiXCR; each CDR3 protein has one entry. Here the sample spans fewer than 200,000 distinct CDR3 sequences, approximately 6.6% being singletons. Sample: PBMCs from the stem cell graft donor, taken from the stem cell graft. The receptor source for this set is a human donor who donated a stem cell graft to a child with Wiskott-Aldrich syndrome. Both conserved end residues are part of each CDR3. A D gene is named only where the DNA matches it firmly. Clone size is stated in some rows and not others, as once, few, many or a class when expanded.

D: -
V: TRBV6-5
size: few
J: TRBJ1-5
DNA: TGTGCCAGCAGCCGTTCGACAGGCTATAGCAATCAGCCCCAGCATTTT
CDR3: CASSRSTGYSNQPQHF

D: TRBD2
V: TRBV12-3/TRBV12-4
size: many
J: TRBJ2-3
DNA: TGTGCCAGCAGTCCCCTTGGACTAGCGGTTAGCACAGATACGCAGTATTTT
CDR3: CASSPLGLAVSTDTQYF

D: -
V: TRBV4-2
size: -
J: TRBJ1-6
DNA: TGTGCCAGCAGCCTTGGGGGCAGCGAGAATTCACCCCTCCACTTT
CDR3: CASSLGGSENSPLHF

D: -
V: TRBV3-1
size: many
J: TRBJ2-4
DNA: TGTGCCAGCAGCCAAGGAGCCCCGGAGAACATTCAGTACTTC
CDR3: CASSQGAPENIQYF

D: TRBD1
V: TRBV5-1
size: -
J: TRBJ2-7
DNA: TGCGCCAGCAGCAGGGACAGTACCTACGAGCAGTACTTC
CDR3: CASSRDSTYEQYF

D: TRBD2
V: TRBV20-1
size: many
J: TRBJ2-3
DNA: TGCAGTGCAATTGAGACTAGCGGGGTTGAAGATACGCAGTATTTT
CDR3: CSAIETSGVEDTQYF

D: -
V: TRBV28
size: many
J: TRBJ2-3
DNA: TGTGCCAGCAGTTATATTAGTCTCGCAGATACGCAGTATTTT
CDR3: CASSYISLADTQYF

D: TRBD1
V: TRBV20-1
size: many
J: TRBJ2-7
DNA: TGCAGTGCAAAGGACAGGGTGGGGGTCGGCGAGCAGTACTTC
CDR3: CSAKDRVGVGEQYF

D: -
V: TRBV20-1
size: many
J: TRBJ1-2
DNA: TGCAGTGCTAGCCCGGGGGCTACCTATGGCTACACCTTC
CDR3: CSASPGATYGYTF

D: -
V: TRBV20-1
size: many
J: TRBJ1-2
DNA: TGCAGTGCAAGAGTCCCAACCGTTCGAGGCTACACCTTC
CDR3: CSARVPTVRGYTF

D: -
V: TRBV2
size: few
J: TRBJ2-7
DNA: TGTGCCAGCGCGGGACAGCAACTATCCTACGAGCAGTACTTC
CDR3: CASAGQQLSYEQYF

D: TRBD2
V: TRBV20-1
size: many
J: TRBJ2-7
DNA: TGCAGTGCTAGCCCGGGGGGGGAGTTGGACGAGCAGTACTTC
CDR3: CSASPGGELDEQYF

D: TRBD1
V: TRBV20-1
size: many
J: TRBJ2-7
DNA: TGCAGTGCTAGAGACTCGGGACAGCGATACGAGCAGTACTTC
CDR3: CSARDSGQRYEQYF

D: -
V: TRBV5-1
size: many
J: TRBJ2-7
DNA: TGCGCCAGCAGCTTGGACCAGGGTACCTACGAGCAGTACTTC
CDR3: CASSLDQGTYEQYF

D: TRBD2
V: TRBV20-1
size: -
J: TRBJ2-3
DNA: TGCAGTGCTAGAGGTAGCGGGAAAAAAGGTGGCACAGATACGCAGTATTTT
CDR3: CSARGSGKKGGTDTQYF

D: -
V: TRBV20-1
size: many
J: TRBJ2-5
DNA: TGCAGTGCTCAATTAGCGTCTGGGGAAGAGACCCAGTACTTC
CDR3: CSAQLASGEETQYF

D: -
V: TRBV30
size: many
J: TRBJ2-5
DNA: TGTGCTTCAGGGACTTTCGAAGGGACCCAGTACTTC
CDR3: CASGTFEGTQYF

D: -
V: TRBV27
size: few
J: TRBJ1-2
DNA: TGTGCCAGCAGTCGGGGGGAGTATGGCTACACCTTC
CDR3: CASSRGEYGYTF